The present TCR beta chain was sequenced within a study of shared clonotypes between healthy human individuals. Turning to the study itself: Participating donors consisted of two women and three men aged 18 to 49.

Clones were sequenced by immunoSEQ multiplex PCR, and TCRdb holds only the in-frame ones, with some missing. The sample holds some 1 million clones, roughly 75% seen once. Germline-derived CDR1 and CDR2 are MNHEY and SVGAGI. This CDR3 is 12 amino acids long. Trimming took 6 bases from V and 9 from J, leaving 13 bases between them. In the CD4+ fraction, cells were divided into CD45RA+ naive and CD45RA-negative memory subsets. Study results and limitations: Donors were few, which limited the genetic and exposure-history diversity represented. The generation probabilities recorded for non-shared clonotypes fell below those of clonotypes shared by all four donors.

A note on this clone: The antigen is undetermined.

Sequencing was carried out using memory CD4+ T cells sorted from blood. Subset of the sample: CD45RA-negative fraction. The clonotype comes from a man aged 18 to 29 in good health. V gene TRBV6-5 combines with J gene TRBJ2-3, with a possible D match to TRBD2 (6 bases). As DNA, the CDR3 is TGTGCCAGCAGCTGGCGGGATCCAACGCAGTATTTT. Translated: CASSWRDPTQYF.